Presented here are 17 T cell receptor beta chains from one specimen sequenced in a study of blood T cell repertoires in COVID-19. Measured with immunoSEQ multiplex PCR; TCRdb has only the in-frame clones, and not every one. Of 110,000 or so clones listed, 85% are singletons. Sequencing used peripheral blood. These TCRs come from a man between 40 and 49 years old with acute or convalescent COVID-19.

The rearrangement joins TRBV7-8 to TRBJ2-3, with 8 bases identical to TRBD1. There are 16 residues in the CDR3. The V gene end was trimmed by 5 bases and the J gene end by 4 bases; junction bases not matched to a gene: 11. In germline, CDR1 is SGHVS, CDR2 FQNEAQ. Here the CDR3 DNA reads TGTGCCAGCAGCCCGGAGACAGGGGCGTATGCAGATACGCAGTATTTT. Translating gives CASSPETGAYADTQYF.

The chain carries TRBV5-1 and TRBJ1-3; 9 bases line up with TRBD1. The germline gives CDR1 SGHRS, CDR2 YFSETQ. The junction had 3 bases not matched to a gene; V was cut back by 2 bases and J by 0 bases. The CDR3 has 16 residues. CDR3 in DNA: TGCGCCAGCAGCTTAGGGACAGGGAGCTCTGGAAACACCATATATTTT. Amino acid sequence: CASSLGTGSSGNTIYF.

The chain uses TRBV5-5 and TRBJ1-4; D unresolved. The CDR3 consists of 13 residues. V lost 4 bases and J 4 bases, leaving 8 bases between the germline ends. The germline CDR1 and CDR2 sequences are SGHKS and YYEKEE (reference sequence). In DNA, the CDR3 is TGTGCCAGCAGCCTAGTCCATAATGAAAAACTGTTTTTT. This gives the protein CASSLVHNEKLFF.

This clone was seen a single time. The rearrangement links TRBV3-1 (or the pseudogene TRBV3-2) to TRBJ2-1; 9 bases align to TRBD2. This CDR3 spans 15 amino acids. From germline, CDR1 is LGHDT and CDR2 YNNKEL (reference sequence). The junction had 8 bases not matched to a gene; V was cut back by 4 bases and J by 7 bases. Written as DNA, the CDR3 is TGTGCCAGCAGCCGGCCGGGACTAGCCCCAAATGAGCAGTTCTTC. Translated: CASSRPGLAPNEQFF.

J is TRBJ1-1 and V is TRBV10-3, with D hard to call. Trimming pared 6 bases from V and 1 base from J, leaving 6 bases between. The germline V gene has CDR1 ENHRY and CDR2 SYGVKD. CDR3 length: 12 amino acids. CDR3 coding DNA: TGTGCCATCAGCAGACAGAACACTGAAGCTTTCTTT. Residues: CAISRQNTEAFF.

This clone was recorded once. V is TRBV11-2 and J is TRBJ2-7; perhaps TRBD1 as D (6 bases). Trimming removed 5 bases at V and 1 base at J, with 15 bases between. CDR3 size: 15 residues. Germline values: CDR1 SGHAT, CDR2 FQNNGV. The CDR3 sequence is CASSPTPDSSYEQYF. The CDR3 region has the DNA TGTGCCAGCAGCCCGACACCGGACAGTTCCTACGAGCAGTACTTC.

This clone was seen only a few times. The rearrangement links TRBV4-3 to TRBJ2-1; D may be TRBD2 (6 bases). The V gene lost 1 base and the J gene lost 8 bases, with 15 bases spanning the gap. CDR1 is LGHNA, CDR2 YSLEER, per germline. CDR3 length: 15 residues. The CDR3 DNA sequence: TGCGCCAGCAGCCAAGGGCGGGGTCCTCGGTATGAGCAGTTCTTC. This sequence encodes CASSQGRGPRYEQFF.

This clone was observed a single time. This chain connects TRBV6-5 to TRBJ1-2; D unclear. Between the trimmed V and J ends, which lost 2 bases and 6 bases, there was a span of 16 bases. This CDR3 spans 15 amino acids. CDR1 is MNHEY, CDR2 SVGAGI, per germline. The CDR3 loop is CASSYKPDRGHGYTF. As DNA, the CDR3 is TGTGCCAGCAGTTACAAACCCGACCGGGGTCATGGCTACACCTTC.

V and J are TRBV2 and TRBJ1-2, with 11 nucleotides matching TRBD1. Germline loops: CDR1 SNHLY, CDR2 FYNNEI. The CDR3 runs 14 residues. V lost 5 bases to trimming and J lost 6 bases; unmatched junction nucleotides: 5. The CDR3 sequence is CASSRTGGADGYTF. The DNA of the CDR3 is TGTGCCAGCAGTCGGACAGGGGGCGCGGATGGCTACACCTTC. The complete variable domain, with remaining parts taken from reference TRBV2 and TRBJ1-2, reads EPEVTQTPSHQVTQMGQEVILRCVPISNHLYFYWYRQILGQKVEFLVSFYNNEISEKSEIFDDQFSVERPDGSNFTLKIRSTKLEDSAMYFCASSRTGGADGYTFGSGTRLTVV.

J is TRBJ1-5 and V is TRBV7-9; a possible D gene is TRBD1 (6 bases). Germline lookup yields CDR1 SEHNR and CDR2 FQNEAQ (reference sequence). Trimming took off 5 bases at V and 2 bases at J, with 13 bases between the two ends. CDR3 size: 15 residues. The CDR3 protein is CASSPGTLGNQPQHF. CDR3 nucleotides: TGTGCCAGCAGCCCCGGGACATTGGGCAATCAGCCCCAGCATTTT.

The chain is built from TRBV9 and TRBJ2-1; possibly TRBD1 or TRBD2 for D (5 bases each). Trimming took 4 bases from V and 10 from J, leaving 18 bases between them. CDR1 is SGDLS, CDR2 YYNGEE, per germline. The CDR3 runs 14 residues. CDR3 DNA sequence: TGTGCCAGCAGCTTAGCGACCCAGGGTTCCGAGCAGTTCTTC. Translated: CASSLATQGSEQFF.

The chain uses TRBV5-1 and TRBJ1-2; 8 bases fit TRBD1. CDR1 is SGHRS and CDR2 is YFSETQ in the germline V gene. The V gene end was trimmed by 3 bases and the J gene end by 4 bases; junction bases not matched to a gene: 11. The CDR3 covers 16 residues. The CDR3 bases are TGCGCCAGCAGCTATGGGCCAGGGGGCGGAGGCTATGGCTACACCTTC. Translating gives CASSYGPGGGGYGYTF.

The gene calls are TRBV7-3 and TRBJ2-3, with D possibly matching TRBD2 (6 bases). Per the germline V gene, CDR1 is SGHTA and CDR2 is FQGTGA. The CDR3 runs 15 residues. The ends were cut back, 3 bases at V and 4 bases at J, with 14 bases in the middle. CDR3 residues: CASSLRQGGSDTQYF. The CDR3 DNA sequence: TGTGCCAGCAGCTTGAGGCAGGGAGGTTCAGATACGCAGTATTTT.

This clone has just a few counts. J is TRBJ2-4 and V is TRBV7-3; the match to TRBD2 covers 9 bases. From germline, CDR1 is SGHTA and CDR2 FQGTGA. The V gene end was trimmed by 5 bases and the J gene end by 3 bases; junction bases not matched to a gene: 20. This CDR3 spans 20 amino acids. The CDR3 loop is CASSLYAPWRGGLDKNIQYF. The CDR3 DNA is TGTGCCAGCAGCCTGTATGCCCCATGGCGGGGGGGCTTGGACAAAAACATTCAGTACTTC.

This CDR3 reads CAWSSRWDSSSYEQYF. In DNA, the CDR3 is TGTGCCTGGAGCTCGAGATGGGACAGCAGCTCCTACGAGCAGTACTTC. This sequence joins TRBV30 and TRBJ2-7; TRBD1 matches 7 bases. V lost 3 bases, J lost 0 bases, and 11 bases stayed unmatched. The CDR3 consists of 16 residues. Germline assignment: CDR1 GTSNPN and CDR2 SVGIG (reference sequence). Full variable domain (outside the CDR3, taken from reference TRBV30 and TRBJ2-7): SQTIHQWPATLVQPVGSPLSLECTVEGTSNPNLYWYRQAAGRGLQLLFYSVGIGQISSEVPQNLSASRPQDRQFILSSKKLLLSDSGFYLCAWSSRWDSSSYEQYFGPGTRLTVT.

This clone was observed a few times. The chain combines TRBV2 with TRBJ2-5; 7 bases fit TRBD2. This CDR3 spans 13 amino acids. The J segment lost 4 bases and the V segment lost 3 bases, leaving 2 bases of the junction unmatched. Germline V CDR1 and CDR2: SNHLY, FYNNEI. The CDR3 DNA reads as TGTGCCAGCAGTGAGCAGCGGGGAGAGACCCAGTACTTC. It codes for CASSEQRGETQYF.

In its sample, this clone was seen a few times. The V call is TRBV6-6, the J call TRBJ1-6; D is perhaps TRBD1 (5 bases). The length of the CDR3 is 15 residues. The V end was cut by 4 bases, the J end by 7 bases, with 14 bases between. From germline, CDR1 is MNHNY and CDR2 SVGAGI (reference sequence). CDR3 loop: CASSLDTFGNSPLHF. As DNA, the CDR3 is TGTGCCAGCAGTTTGGACACTTTCGGGAATTCACCCCTCCACTTT.